A selection of T cell receptor beta chains follows, all from one sample in a study of blood T cell repertoires in COVID-19. Assay: immunoSEQ multiplex PCR; the TCRdb copy retains only in-frame clones and omits some. The sample holds around 250,000 clones, 86% seen once. Sequenced material: peripheral blood. Source of these receptors: a man aged 80 or over with acute or convalescent COVID-19. CDR3s include the opening cysteine and the closing phenylalanine or tryptophan. Each record gives: clone size, V gene, D gene, J gene, CDR3 DNA, CDR3 protein. The D gene is left open where the match is weak. Expanded clones are given a class, and other clones once, few, many or no size at all.

.	TRBV28	TRBD2	TRBJ2-1	TGTGCCAGCAGTCCGCCGGGACTAGCGTCAAATGAGCAGTTCTTC	CASSPPGLASNEQFF
.	TRBV6-4	.	TRBJ1-2	TGTGCCAGCAGTGACATCCCCGAGGGTGGCTACACCTTC	CASSDIPEGGYTF
.	TRBV20-1	.	TRBJ1-5	TGCAGTGCTAGTCCGGACAGCTATAGCAATCAGCCCCAGCATTTT	CSASPDSYSNQPQHF
.	TRBV3-1/TRBV3-2	.	TRBJ2-1	TGTGCCAGCAGCCCGGACTTGGATGAGCAGTTCTTC	CASSPDLDEQFF
.	TRBV19	.	TRBJ1-2	TGTGCCAGTAGTATACAGGGGACAACCCTTGACTATGGCTACACCTTC	CASSIQGTTLDYGYTF
.	TRBV4-2	TRBD1	TRBJ1-3	TGTGCCAGCAGCCAAGAAATGACAGGGACCTCTGGAAACACCATATATTTT	CASSQEMTGTSGNTIYF
.	TRBV24-1	.	TRBJ1-3	TGTGCCACCTCGAGTGGGGCCGGAAACACCATATATTTT	CATSSGAGNTIYF
.	TRBV18	TRBD1	TRBJ2-7	TGTGCCAGCTCACCGGGCCCACAGGGGGCCTCCTACGAGCAGTACTTC	CASSPGPQGASYEQYF
.	TRBV28	.	TRBJ1-1	TGTGCCAGCAGTTCCGGACAACCTAACACTGAAGCTTTCTTT	CASSSGQPNTEAFF
.	TRBV3-1/TRBV3-2	.	TRBJ1-5	TGTGCCAGCAGCCCTAGACGTGGCCTGAGGGTACAGCCCCAGCATTTT	CASSPRRGLRVQPQHF
.	TRBV5-1	.	TRBJ1-2	TGCGCCAGCAGCTTGGGGACAGCCTTTGGCTACACCTTC	CASSLGTAFGYTF
.	TRBV6-2/TRBV6-3	TRBD1	TRBJ1-2	TGTGCCAGCACCCCGACAGGGGGGTTTGGCTACACCTTC	CASTPTGGFGYTF
few	TRBV6-6	.	TRBJ1-6	TGTGCCAGCAGGGGCAGGGGAAGCTCACCCCTCCACTTT	CASRGRGSSPLHF
.	TRBV5-1	TRBD2	TRBJ2-1	TGCGCCAGCAGCTTGGAGGCTAGCGGGGGAAATGAGCAGTTCTTC	CASSLEASGGNEQFF
.	TRBV5-6	TRBD1	TRBJ1-5	TGTGCCAGCAGCTCGGACAGGGACAATCAGCCCCAGCATTTT	CASSSDRDNQPQHF
.	TRBV7-8	.	TRBJ1-1	TGTGCCAGCAGCTCGGGACTCCCGATGAACACTGAAGCTTTCTTT	CASSSGLPMNTEAFF
once	TRBV6-2/TRBV6-3	.	TRBJ1-1	TGTGCCAGCAGTTACACAGGAAAAGCTTTCTTT	CASSYTGKAFF
.	TRBV9	.	TRBJ2-2	TGTGCCAGCAGACCCGGACCCTCCGGAGGGACCGGGGAGCTGTTTTTT	CASRPGPSGGTGELFF
.	TRBV19	TRBD1	TRBJ2-7	TGTGCCAGTAGTTTCGAGACAGGGGGCAATCTCGAGCAGTACTTC	CASSFETGGNLEQYF
.	TRBV2	TRBD1	TRBJ2-5	TGTGCCAGCAGGGCCGACAGGGTTAGGGAGACCCAGTACTTC	CASRADRVRETQYF
.	TRBV29-1	TRBD1	TRBJ1-5	TGCAGCGTTCGTGGGACAGCTAGCAATCAGCCCCAGCATTTT	CSVRGTASNQPQHF
.	TRBV6-4	.	TRBJ1-1	TGTGCCAGCAGGGAAACAGCGAACACTGAAGCTTTCTTT	CASRETANTEAFF
.	TRBV3-1/TRBV3-2	TRBD2	TRBJ2-3	TGTGCCAGCAGCCAAGATGGGGCTAGCGGGCCCACAGATACGCAGTATTTT	CASSQDGASGPTDTQYF
.	TRBV5-4	TRBD1	TRBJ2-3	TGTGCCAGCAGCTTCGACCTCGTACCGACAGGGTTCGGCACAGATACGCAGTATTTT	CASSFDLVPTGFGTDTQYF
.	TRBV10-3	TRBD2	TRBJ2-1	TGTGCCATCAGATCCGGGGGACTAGCTAGGAGGACCGATGAGCAGTTCTTC	CAIRSGGLARRTDEQFF
.	TRBV28	TRBD1	TRBJ2-3	TGTGCCAGCAGTCAGGGGGTACTCACAGATACGCAGTATTTT	CASSQGVLTDTQYF
.	TRBV12-3/TRBV12-4	.	TRBJ2-4	TGTGCCAGCAGATCGCAGACCAAAAACATTCAGTACTTC	CASRSQTKNIQYF
.	TRBV7-9	.	TRBJ1-2	TGTGCCAGCAGCTTATTGGGAGTCGGCTACACCTTC	CASSLLGVGYTF
.	TRBV21-1	.	TRBJ1-2	TGTGCCAGCAGCAAACCTGACGGACAGGCGGCCAGGAAGCGCAATGGCTACACCTTC	CASSKPDGQAARKRNGYTF
.	TRBV29-1	TRBD1	TRBJ2-1	TGCAGCGTTGACGGGACAGGGATATACAATGAGCAGTTCTTC	CSVDGTGIYNEQFF